Presented here are 20 T cell receptor beta chains from one specimen sequenced in a study of blood T cells in healthy people across ages. A second PCR, run for roughly 7 to 12 cycles, used a sample-barcoded 5' primer plus a J-beta primer mix. One entry per CDR3 protein results from TCRdb running MiXCR on the 5' RACE reads. The data show about 640,000 distinct CDR3 sequences, approximately 59% seen once. What was sequenced was blood. These TCRs come from a man aged 55 to 70 in good health.

A single count supports this clonotype. This chain joins TRBV10-3 and TRBJ2-7; possible D gene TRBD2, 7 bases. V was trimmed by 3 bases and J by 2 bases, leaving 17 bases between them. The CDR3 totals 16 residues. Germline values: CDR1 ENHRY, CDR2 SYGVKD. The CDR3 region is CAISDPLARGPYEQYF. The CDR3 DNA sequence: TGTGCCATCAGTGACCCGCTCGCGCGGGGGCCCTACGAGCAGTACTTC.

The genes are TRBV4-2 and TRBJ2-3; a weak D match, TRBD2 (5 bases). Germline assignment: CDR1 LGHNA and CDR2 YNFKEQ. The CDR3 contains 15 residues. Between the trimmed V and J ends, which lost 1 base and 4 bases, there was a span of 12 bases. CDR3 DNA: TGTGCCAGCAGCCAAGTACCCGGGGTCCCAGATACGCAGTATTTT. Translated, it gives CASSQVPGVPDTQYF.

CDR3 coding DNA: TGTGCCACCAGCAGAGATAGGGGACAGGGGGTTGGAACGCAGTATTTT. Translating it yields CATSRDRGQGVGTQYF. This rearrangement joins TRBV15 to TRBJ2-3; 11 positions match TRBD1. The CDR3 covers 16 residues. Unmatched junction bases numbered 8, after V lost 0 bases and J lost 9 bases. Germline lookup yields CDR1 LNHNV and CDR2 YYDKDF (reference sequence).

This clonotype showed up just a few times. This chain connects TRBV29-1 to TRBJ2-5, with TRBD2 matching over 9 bases. The CDR3 totals 14 residues. V was pared by 4 bases and J by 7 bases, with 10 bases of the junction left unmatched. Germline loops: CDR1 SQVTM, CDR2 ANQGSEA. CDR3 in DNA: TGCAGCGTTGGAGTAGCGGGGGCATTAGGGACCCAGTACTTC. Protein product: CSVGVAGALGTQYF.

This chain joins TRBV18 and TRBJ1-5, with 8 nucleotides matching TRBD1. Germline lookup yields CDR1 KGHSH and CDR2 LQKENI. Trimming cost V 3 bases and J 5 bases; bases outside gene matches: 6. This CDR3 has 15 amino acids. This CDR3 reads CASSPDREWDQPQHF. CDR3 in DNA: TGTGCCAGCTCACCGGACAGGGAGTGGGATCAGCCCCAGCATTTT. Full variable domain (remainder filled in from reference TRBV18 and TRBJ1-5): NAGVMQNPRHLVRRRGQEARLRCSPMKGHSHVYWYRQLPEEGLKFMVYLQKENIIDESGMPKERFSAEFPKEGPSILRIQQVVRGDSAAYFCASSPDREWDQPQHFGDGTRLSIL.

The V call is TRBV24-1, the J call TRBJ2-5; 10 bases are shared with TRBD1. This CDR3 region has 15 residues. The V gene end was trimmed by 3 bases and the J gene end by 4 bases; junction bases not matched to a gene: 4. Per the germline V gene, CDR1 is KGHDR and CDR2 is SFDVKD. As DNA, the CDR3 is TGTGCCACCAGTGATAAGGGACAGGGGAGAGAGACCCAGTACTTC. Amino acids: CATSDKGQGRETQYF.

The V and J genes are TRBV2 and TRBJ1-1, with TRBD1 as a possible D gene (5 bases). The germline CDR1 and CDR2 sequences are SNHLY and FYNNEI. Trimming pared 4 bases from V and 3 bases from J, leaving 9 bases between. The CDR3 spans 13 residues. The CDR3 sequence is CASSVEGYTEAFF. In DNA form, the CDR3 reads TGTGCCAGCAGTGTCGAGGGGTACACTGAAGCTTTCTTT.

V gene TRBV28 combines with J gene TRBJ1-2; D is unclear. This CDR3 spans 13 amino acids. Per the germline V gene, CDR1 is MDHEN and CDR2 is SYDVKM. With 7 bases removed from V and 1 base from J, the gap between germline ends came to 10 bases. The DNA of the CDR3 is TGTGCCAGCACCTCAATAGTTAACTATGGCTACACCTTC. This sequence encodes CASTSIVNYGYTF.

The V call is TRBV7-2, the J call TRBJ2-7; D assignment may be TRBD1 or TRBD2 (6 bases each). The V gene's germline CDR1 is SGHTA and CDR2 FQGNSA. The CDR3 runs to 14 residues. Trimming removed 5 bases from V and 3 bases from J, with 14 bases in between. This CDR3 is CASSVGGFNYEQYF. The CDR3 coding sequence is TGTGCCAGCAGCGTCGGGGGCTTTAACTACGAGCAGTACTTC.

The chain uses TRBV7-9 and TRBJ2-1; 10 bases line up with TRBD1. The CDR3 sequence is 17 residues long. Per germline, CDR1 SEHNR and CDR2 FQNEAQ (reference sequence). The junction had 12 bases not matched to a gene; V was cut back by 5 bases and J by 5 bases. CDR3 loop: CASSPKGTGVGNNEQFF. The CDR3 DNA reads as TGTGCCAGCAGCCCTAAAGGGACAGGGGTTGGCAACAATGAGCAGTTCTTC. Drawing the rest from reference TRBV7-9 and TRBJ2-1, the complete variable domain is DTGVSQNPRHKITKRGQNVTFRCDPISEHNRLYWYRQTLGQGPEFLTYFQNEAQLEKSRLLSDRFSAERPKGSFSTLEIQRTEQGDSAMYLCASSPKGTGVGNNEQFFGPGTRLTVL.

The chain combines TRBV20-1 with TRBJ1-5; no clear D gene. CDR1 and CDR2 from the germline V gene are DFQATT and SNEGSKA (reference sequence). This CDR3 region has 15 residues. V was trimmed by 2 bases and J by 1 base, leaving 12 bases between them. In DNA, the CDR3 is TGCAGTGCTAGAACCGACCGTCTGAGCAATCAGCCCCAGCATTTT. Protein sequence: CSARTDRLSNQPQHF.

V usage is TRBV14 and J usage is TRBJ2-1, with D tentatively TRBD2 (5 bases). Trimming left V 1 base short and J 7 bases short, with 8 bases between. Germline V gene lookup returns CDR1 SGHDN and CDR2 FVKESK. The CDR3 contains 13 residues. The chain's CDR3 is CASSQGLRNEQFF. CDR3 nucleotide sequence: TGTGCCAGCAGCCAAGGACTACGAAATGAGCAGTTCTTC.

The V call is TRBV28, the J call TRBJ2-1, with D possibly being TRBD2 (6 bases). This CDR3 has 11 amino acids. Germline V CDR1 and CDR2: MDHEN, SYDVKM. The germline V and J ends were trimmed by 10 bases and 11 bases, with 15 bases remaining between them. The CDR3 nucleotides are TGTGCCACGCTGGCTGGGAGGCAGCAGTTCTTC. Protein product: CATLAGRQQFF.

The V and J genes are TRBV5-1 and TRBJ2-5, with D possibly matching TRBD2 (6 bases). Germline loops: CDR1 SGHRS, CDR2 YFSETQ. V lost 3 bases and J lost 1, with 13 bases in between. The length of the CDR3 is 15 residues. CDR3 protein: CASSWAETSQETQYF. The CDR3 coding sequence is TGCGCCAGCAGCTGGGCCGAGACTAGCCAAGAGACCCAGTACTTC.

In regard to this clonotype: This could be a read error, since a much larger clone is one nucleotide away. The chain joins TRBV29-1 to TRBJ1-1; D remains unclear. CDR1 is SQVTM, CDR2 ANQGSEA, per germline. Trimming cost V 5 bases and J 0 bases, with 10 bases left between them. The CDR3 spans 13 residues. The CDR3 spells CSVFVSLNTEAFF. CDR3 nucleotide sequence: TGCAGCGTTTTCGTGTCCCTGAACACTGAAGCTTTCTTT.

The J gene is TRBJ2-7, the V gene TRBV12-3 or TRBV12-4, with 7 bases that match TRBD2. The J call may be wrong; the DNA end is better matched by TRBJ2-5. The CDR3 extends over 13 amino acids. CDR3 in amino acids: CASGLGSRETQYF. The DNA for the CDR3 is TGTGCCAGCGGACTAGGTAGTAGGGAGACCCAGTACTTC.

This clonotype has just a few counts. V is TRBV4-1 and J is TRBJ2-3; 11 bases match TRBD2. V lost 0 bases to trimming and J lost 0 bases; unmatched junction nucleotides: 14. CDR3 size: 21 residues. In germline, CDR1 is MGHRA, CDR2 YSYEKL. CDR3 sequence reads: CASSQDPTLAGGVASTDTQYF. The CDR3 region has the DNA TGCGCCAGCAGCCAAGACCCAACCCTAGCGGGGGGCGTAGCTAGCACAGATACGCAGTATTTT.

The V and J genes are TRBV3-1 and TRBJ2-7; possibly TRBD1 for D (5 bases). This CDR3 has 16 amino acids. Trimming cost V 1 base and J 5 bases, with 18 bases left between them. Germline CDR1 is LGHDT and CDR2 is YNNKEL (reference sequence). The CDR3, as DNA: TGTGCCAGCAGCCAAGGGCAGGGCCCTCTGGGGAACGAGCAGTACTTC. Protein sequence: CASSQGQGPLGNEQYF.

The gene calls are TRBV5-1 and TRBJ2-3; D not certain. CDR1 SGHRS and CDR2 YFSETQ come from the germline V gene. The length of the CDR3 is 12 residues. V dropped 2 bases and J dropped 5 bases, with 6 bases sitting between them. CDR3 sequence reads: CASSFTEDTQYF. The CDR3 DNA reads as TGCGCCAGCAGCTTTACCGAAGATACGCAGTATTTT.

CDR3 sequence: CASSVVASGVTHEQFF. In nucleotides, the CDR3 is TGTGCCAGCAGCGTAGTAGCCAGCGGGGTTACCCATGAGCAGTTCTTC. The chain employs TRBV9 and TRBJ2-1, with 7 bases lining up with TRBD2. V shed 0 bases and J 8 bases; nucleotides not matched to a gene: 11. CDR1 and CDR2 from the germline V gene are SGDLS and YYNGEE. This CDR3 comprises 16 residues.